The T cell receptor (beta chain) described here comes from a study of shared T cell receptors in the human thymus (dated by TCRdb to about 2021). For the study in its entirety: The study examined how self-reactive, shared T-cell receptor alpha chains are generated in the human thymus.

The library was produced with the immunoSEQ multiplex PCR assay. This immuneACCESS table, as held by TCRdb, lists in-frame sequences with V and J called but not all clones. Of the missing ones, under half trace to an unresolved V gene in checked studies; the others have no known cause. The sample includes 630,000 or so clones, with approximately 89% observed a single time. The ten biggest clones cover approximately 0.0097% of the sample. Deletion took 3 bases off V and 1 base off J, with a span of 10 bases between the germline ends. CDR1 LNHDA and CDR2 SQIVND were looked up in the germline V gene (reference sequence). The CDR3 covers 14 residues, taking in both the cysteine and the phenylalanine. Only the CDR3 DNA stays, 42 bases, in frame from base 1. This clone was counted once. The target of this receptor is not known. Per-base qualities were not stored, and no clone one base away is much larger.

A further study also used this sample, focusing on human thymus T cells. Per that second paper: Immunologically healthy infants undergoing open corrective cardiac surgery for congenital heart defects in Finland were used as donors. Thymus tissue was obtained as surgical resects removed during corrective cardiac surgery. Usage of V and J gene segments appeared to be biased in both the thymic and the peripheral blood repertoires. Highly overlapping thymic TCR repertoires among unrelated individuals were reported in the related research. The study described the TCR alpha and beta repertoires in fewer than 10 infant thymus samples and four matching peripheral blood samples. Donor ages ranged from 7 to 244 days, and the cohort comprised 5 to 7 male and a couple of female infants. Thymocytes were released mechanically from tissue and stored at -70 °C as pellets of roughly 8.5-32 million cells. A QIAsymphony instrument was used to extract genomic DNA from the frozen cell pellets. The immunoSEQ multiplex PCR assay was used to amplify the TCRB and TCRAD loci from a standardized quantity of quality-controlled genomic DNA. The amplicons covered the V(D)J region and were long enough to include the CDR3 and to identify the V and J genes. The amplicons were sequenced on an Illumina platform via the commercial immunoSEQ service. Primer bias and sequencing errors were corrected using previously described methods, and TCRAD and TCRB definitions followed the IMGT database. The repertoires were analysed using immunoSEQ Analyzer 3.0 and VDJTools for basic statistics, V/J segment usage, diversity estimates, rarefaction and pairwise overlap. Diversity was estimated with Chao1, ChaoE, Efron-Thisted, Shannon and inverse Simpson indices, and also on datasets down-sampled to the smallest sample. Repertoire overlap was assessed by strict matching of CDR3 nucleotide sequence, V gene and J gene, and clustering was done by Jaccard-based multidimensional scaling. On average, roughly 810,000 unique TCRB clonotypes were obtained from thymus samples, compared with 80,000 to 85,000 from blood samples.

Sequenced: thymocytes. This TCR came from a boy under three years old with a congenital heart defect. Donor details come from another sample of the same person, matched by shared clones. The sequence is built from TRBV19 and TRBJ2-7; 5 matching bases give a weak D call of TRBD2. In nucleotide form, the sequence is TGTGCCAGTAGTATGGGTAGCGCTTCCTACGAGCAGTACTTC. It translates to CASSMGSASYEQYF.